This record covers a single T cell receptor beta chain. Its matching antigen is unknown. This sample is drawn from a study of T cell responses to AZD1222 COVID-19 vaccine. Study overall: Timing groups of about 4 and about 12 weeks for second doses were pooled. General study points: Donors in the cohort were predominantly white British and more often female, and clonal diversity was possibly underestimated.

With V trimmed by 0 bases and J by 3 bases, 16 bases remained unmatched. CDR1 is MGHRA, CDR2 YSYEKL, per germline. The CDR3 is 20 amino acids. Libraries were prepared by immunoSEQ multiplex PCR; TCRdb keeps only in-frame clonotypes and omits some of them. This repertoire shows under 150,000 clones, 92% found once; its top ten account for about 4.8%. Sequences were derived from peripheral blood, sampled on day 0 of AZD1222 vaccination. This clonotype was obtained from an adult in good health. The rearrangement links TRBV4-1 to TRBJ2-3, with 9 positions matching TRBD2. CDR3 nucleotide sequence: TGCGCCAGCAGCCAAGAAATGGGTGTCCTCGGCGGGGGGGCGACAGATACGCAGTATTTT. This encodes CASSQEMGVLGGGATDTQYF.